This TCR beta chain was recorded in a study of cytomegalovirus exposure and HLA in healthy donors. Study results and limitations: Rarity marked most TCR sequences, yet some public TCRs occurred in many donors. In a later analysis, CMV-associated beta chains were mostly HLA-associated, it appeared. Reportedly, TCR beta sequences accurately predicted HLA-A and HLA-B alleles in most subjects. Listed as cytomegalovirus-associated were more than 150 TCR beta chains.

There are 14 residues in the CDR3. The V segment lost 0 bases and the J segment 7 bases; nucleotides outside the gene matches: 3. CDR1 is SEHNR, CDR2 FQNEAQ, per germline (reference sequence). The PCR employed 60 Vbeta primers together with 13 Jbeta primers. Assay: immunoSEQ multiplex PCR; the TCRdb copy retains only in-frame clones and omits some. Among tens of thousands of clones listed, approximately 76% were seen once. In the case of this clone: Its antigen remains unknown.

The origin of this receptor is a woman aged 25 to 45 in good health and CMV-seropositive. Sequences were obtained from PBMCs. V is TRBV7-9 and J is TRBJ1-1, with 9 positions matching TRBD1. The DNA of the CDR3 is TGTGCCAGCAGCTTAGCGTTGGGACAGGGTGAAGCTTTCTTT. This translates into CASSLALGQGEAFF.